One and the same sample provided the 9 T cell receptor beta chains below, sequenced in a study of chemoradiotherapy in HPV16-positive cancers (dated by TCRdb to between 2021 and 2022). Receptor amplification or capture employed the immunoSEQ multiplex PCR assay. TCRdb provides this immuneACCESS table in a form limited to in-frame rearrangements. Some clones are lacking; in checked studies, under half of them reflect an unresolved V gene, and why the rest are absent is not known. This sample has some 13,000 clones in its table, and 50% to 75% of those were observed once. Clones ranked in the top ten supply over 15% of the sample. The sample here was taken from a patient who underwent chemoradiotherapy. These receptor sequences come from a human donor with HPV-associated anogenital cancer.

The CDR3 bases are TGCGCCAGCAGCTTGGGTATCGTGACAGATAATTCACCCCTCCACTTT. Translating gives CASSLGIVTDNSPLHF. The chain couples TRBV5-1 to TRBJ1-6; perhaps TRBD1 as D (5 bases). Trimming stripped 0 bases from V and 5 bases from J, with 12 bases between. The CDR3 has 16 residues. CDR1 and CDR2 from the germline V gene are SGHRS and YFSETQ.

In DNA form, the CDR3 reads TGTGCCAGCAGCCCCGGGACTAGCGGAAGCACAGATACGCAGTATTTT. It yields the protein CASSPGTSGSTDTQYF. The rearrangement links TRBV7-3 to TRBJ2-3; 11 positions agree with TRBD2. The CDR3 extends over 16 amino acids. From germline, CDR1 is SGHTA and CDR2 FQGTGA. V lost 5 bases and J lost 0; bases outside the gene matches: 4. Combining the CDR3 with reference TRBV7-3 and TRBJ2-3 gives the whole variable domain GAGVSQTPSNKVTEKGKYVELRCDPISGHTALYWYRQSLGQGPEFLIYFQGTGAADDSGLPNDRFFAVRPEGSVSTLKIQRTERGDSAVYLCASSPGTSGSTDTQYFGPGTRLTVL.

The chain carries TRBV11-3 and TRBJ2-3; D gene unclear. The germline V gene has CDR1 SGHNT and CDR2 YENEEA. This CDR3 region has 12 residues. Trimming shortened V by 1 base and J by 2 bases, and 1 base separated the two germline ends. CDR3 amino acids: CASSLVTDTQYF. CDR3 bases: TGTGCCAGCAGCTTAGTCACAGATACGCAGTATTTT.

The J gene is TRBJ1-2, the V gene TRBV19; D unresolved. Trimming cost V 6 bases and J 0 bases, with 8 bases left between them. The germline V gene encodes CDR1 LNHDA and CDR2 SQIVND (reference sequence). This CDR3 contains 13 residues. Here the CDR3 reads CASRFGANYGYTF. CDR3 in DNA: TGTGCCAGTAGGTTCGGGGCTAACTATGGCTACACCTTC.

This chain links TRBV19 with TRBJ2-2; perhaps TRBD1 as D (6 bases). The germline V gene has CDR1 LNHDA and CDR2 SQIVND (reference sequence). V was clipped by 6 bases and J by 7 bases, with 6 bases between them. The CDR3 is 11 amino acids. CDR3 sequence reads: CASRTGGELFF. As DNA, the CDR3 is TGTGCCAGTAGGACAGGCGGGGAGCTGTTTTTT.

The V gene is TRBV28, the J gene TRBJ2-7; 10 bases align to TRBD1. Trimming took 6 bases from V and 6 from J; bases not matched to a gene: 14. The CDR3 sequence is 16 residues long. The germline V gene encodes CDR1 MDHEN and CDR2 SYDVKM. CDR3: CASRELEGQGVLEQYF. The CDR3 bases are TGTGCCAGCAGGGAACTTGAAGGACAGGGGGTCCTCGAGCAGTACTTC.

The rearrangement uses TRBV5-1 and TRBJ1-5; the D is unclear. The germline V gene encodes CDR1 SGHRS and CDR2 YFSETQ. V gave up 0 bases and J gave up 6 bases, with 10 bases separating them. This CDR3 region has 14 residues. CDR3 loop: CASSLDGLGQPQHF. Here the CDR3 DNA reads TGCGCCAGCAGCTTGGATGGGCTGGGTCAGCCCCAGCATTTT. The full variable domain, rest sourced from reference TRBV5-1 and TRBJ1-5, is KAGVTQTPRYLIKTRGQQVTLSCSPISGHRSVSWYQQTPGQGLQFLFEYFSETQRNKGNFPGRFSGRQFSNSRSEMNVSTLELGDSALYLCASSLDGLGQPQHFGDGTRLSIL.

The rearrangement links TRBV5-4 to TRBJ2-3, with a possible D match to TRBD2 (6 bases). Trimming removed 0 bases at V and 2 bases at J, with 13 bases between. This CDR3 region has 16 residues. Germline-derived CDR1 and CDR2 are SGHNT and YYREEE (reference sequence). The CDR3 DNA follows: TGTGCCAGCAGCTTGGGGAGCGGGCCCTACACAGATACGCAGTATTTT. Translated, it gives CASSLGSGPYTDTQYF.

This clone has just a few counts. CDR3 amino acids: CATSTGASSGNTIYF. CDR3 bases: TGTGCCACCAGTACAGGGGCAAGCTCTGGAAACACCATATATTTT. The chain combines TRBV9 with TRBJ1-3; 7 bases are a match to TRBD1. This CDR3 is 15 amino acids long. Germline CDR1 and CDR2: SGDLS and YYNGEE. J lost 0 bases, V lost 9 bases, and 9 bases had no gene match.